This TCR beta chain is from a study of blood T cell repertoires in COVID-19. Study context: Sites across the United States, Italy and Spain contributed samples from acute and convalescent COVID-19. The cDNA or gDNA used as material had been derived from T cells, B-cell-depleted T cells, or PBMCs.

The germline V gene encodes CDR1 LNHNV and CDR2 YYDKDF (reference sequence). The CDR3 is 15 amino acids. Trimming shortened V by 0 bases and J by 8 bases, and 11 bases separated the two germline ends. TCRdb keeps only in-frame clones here, not all; method: immunoSEQ multiplex PCR. The sample holds about 200,000 clones, about 90% seen once. Participant-reported clinical history was the basis for cohort assignment. Input material: PBMCs or T cells enriched from blood (not recorded which). The rearrangement joins TRBV15 to TRBJ1-6; perhaps TRBD1 as D (5 bases). This receptor was taken from a woman aged 25 to 39 with acute COVID-19. In DNA, the CDR3 is TGTGCCACCAGCAGAGAGGACATTAAGGATTCACCCCTCCACTTT. Its protein is CATSREDIKDSPLHF.